This TCR beta chain was found in a study of blood T cell repertoires in COVID-19. In germline, CDR1 is MNHEY, CDR2 SMNVEV (reference sequence). This CDR3 is built from 14 residues. J lost 0 bases, V lost 4 bases, and 3 bases had no gene match. The table came from immunoSEQ multiplex PCR; TCRdb's copy has only in-frame clones and leaves some out. The table includes 85,000 to 95,000 clones, roughly 82% detected once. The sequenced sample was peripheral blood. The clonotype originates from a human donor in a cohort sampled during active COVID-19. The V and J genes are TRBV27 and TRBJ2-7, with TRBD1 identical over 7 bases. CDR3 in amino acids: CASSYQGDSYEQYF. CDR3 DNA: TGTGCCAGCAGTTACCAGGGGGACTCCTACGAGCAGTACTTC.